This T cell receptor beta chain derives from a study of T cells after somatic rescue of genetic block. Per the germline V gene, CDR1 is GTSNPN and CDR2 is SVGIG (reference sequence). This CDR3 is built from 12 residues. With 4 bases removed from V and 6 bases from J, the gap between germline ends came to 13 bases. The assay was immunoSEQ multiplex PCR, and TCRdb's table has in-frame clones only and misses some. The data contain 85,000 to 100,000 clones, approximately 90% of them singletons. This clone came up once. This receptor was identified in a woman under 30. Sequenced material: peripheral blood mononuclear cells (PBMCs). The chain is built from TRBV30 and TRBJ2-7; D might be TRBD2 (5 bases). CDR3 in amino acids: CAWKRAGGEQYF. As DNA, the CDR3 is TGTGCCTGGAAGAGAGCTGGAGGCGAGCAGTACTTC.